One T cell receptor (beta chain) is described in this entry. Its target is not known. RNA transcripts served as the template for amplifying TCR beta CDR3 regions. The HTBI primer set served for first-round RT-PCR of the TCR CDR3. TCRdb reanalysed the multiplex PCR reads using MiXCR and keeps one entry per CDR3 protein. The sample has a few hundred thousand distinct CDR3 sequences; 35% to 50% are singletons. Trimming removed 6 bases from V and 4 bases from J, with 15 bases in between. CDR1 and CDR2 from the germline V gene are DFQATT and SNEGSKA (reference sequence). The CDR3 is 13 residues long. This specimen comes from a study of T cells in Graves' hyperthyroidism and ophthalmopathy. General observations from the study: Stable hyperthyroidism was told apart from ophthalmopathy by a model built on 13 V-J features.

The chain carries TRBV20-1 and TRBJ1-1; D is unclear. The sequencing sample was made of peripheral blood or thyroid tissue (not recorded which). The receptor's source is an adult woman with Graves' disease, either hyperthyroidism or ophthalmopathy (not recorded which). CDR3 in amino acids: CSANWEMSTEAFF. For the CDR3, the DNA is TGCAGTGCCAACTGGGAGATGTCCACTGAAGCTTTCTTT.